This T cell receptor beta chain was sequenced in a study of shared clonotypes between healthy human individuals. The CDR3 consists of 15 residues. Looked up from germline, CDR1 is MNHEY and CDR2 is SVGAGI. V shed 3 bases and J shed 7 bases, with 16 bases lying between them. In replicate PCRs of sorted subsets, approximately 190 ng DNA, roughly 27,000 T cell genomes, was used. TCRdb keeps only in-frame clones here, not all; method: immunoSEQ multiplex PCR. The data contain 640,000 or so clones, around 72% of them singletons. With respect to this clone: Its antigen is as yet unknown.

Study-level findings and limits: Naive subsets tended to show greater estimated richness than memory subsets. An anticipated effect of sequencing depth on clonotype sharing among donors was recognized.

The J gene is TRBJ1-5, the V gene TRBV6-5, with a tentative D call TRBD1 (5 bases). The TCR originated in a woman in her twenties or thirties in good health. Sequencing input: memory CD4+ T cells sorted from blood. The subset here: CD45RA-negative fraction. The CDR3 loop is CASSYHSFGGQPQHF. The CDR3 DNA is TGTGCCAGCAGTTATCATTCGTTCGGGGGGCAGCCCCAGCATTTT.